The 20 T cell receptor beta chains below come from one sample, sequenced in a study of cytomegalovirus exposure and HLA in healthy donors. PCR was performed using 60 Vbeta and 13 Jbeta primers. The protocol was immunoSEQ multiplex PCR, while the TCRdb copy is restricted to in-frame clones and leaves out a portion. The data show about 150,000 clones, 79% seen once. Sequenced: PBMCs. These receptors all come from a man aged 35 to 55 in good health and CMV-seropositive.

This clone was seen only once. The chain links TRBV29-1 to TRBJ1-4, with D perhaps TRBD1 (6 bases). This CDR3 has 14 residues. CDR1 is SQVTM, CDR2 ANQGSEA, per germline. Trimming took 3 bases from V and 5 from J, leaving 13 bases between them. The CDR3 region has the DNA TGCAGCGTTGACATACCCGGGACAAATGAAAAACTGTTTTTT. This sequence encodes CSVDIPGTNEKLFF.

This chain links TRBV6-1 with TRBJ1-1; TRBD1 matches at 8 bases. Germline-derived CDR1 and CDR2 are MNHNS and SASEGT. J lost 5 bases, V lost 5 bases, and 7 bases had no gene match. The CDR3 contains 14 residues. CDR3 DNA: TGTGCCAGCAGTCTACGGACAGGGAGGACTGAAGCTTTCTTT. This sequence encodes CASSLRTGRTEAFF.

This chain links TRBV18 with TRBJ2-7; TRBD2 is a possible D gene (6 bases). Deletions cut 1 base from V and 5 bases from J, with 9 bases between. Per germline, CDR1 KGHSH and CDR2 LQKENI. This CDR3 is 13 amino acids long. The CDR3 reads CASSPRREDEQYF. The CDR3 DNA reads as TGTGCCAGCTCACCACGCAGGGAGGACGAGCAGTACTTC. Variable domain in full (rest from reference TRBV18 and TRBJ2-7): NAGVMQNPRHLVRRRGQEARLRCSPMKGHSHVYWYRQLPEEGLKFMVYLQKENIIDESGMPKERFSAEFPKEGPSILRIQQVVRGDSAAYFCASSPRREDEQYFGPGTRLTVT.

As DNA, the CDR3 is TGTGCCATCAGTGACAGGACTAGCGACATATACAATGAGCAGTTCTTC. It translates to CAISDRTSDIYNEQFF. The chain has TRBV10-3 and TRBJ2-1, with 9 bases lining up with TRBD2. In germline, CDR1 is ENHRY, CDR2 SYGVKD. Trimming removed 3 bases from V and 4 bases from J; junction bases left unmatched: 7. This CDR3 has 16 amino acids.

J is TRBJ1-5 and V is TRBV28; D possibly corresponds to TRBD1 (6 bases). The CDR3 extends over 14 amino acids. Germline CDR1 and CDR2: MDHEN and SYDVKM. V was clipped by 6 bases and J by 5 bases, with 14 bases between them. Written as DNA, the CDR3 is TGTGCCAGCAGAGGGACAACCCCCTATCAGCCCCAGCATTTT. It yields the protein CASRGTTPYQPQHF.

The chain couples TRBV30 to TRBJ1-3; tentatively, D is TRBD1 (5 bases). Per germline, CDR1 GTSNPN and CDR2 SVGIG (reference sequence). The V end lost 7 bases, the J end lost 0 bases, and 13 bases lay between the germline ends. There are 14 residues in the CDR3. The CDR3 nucleotides read TGTGCCTCGACCGGGGGGAACTCTGGAAACACCATATATTTT. It is translated as CASTGGNSGNTIYF.

V usage is TRBV5-1 and J usage is TRBJ2-7; 10 bases are a match to TRBD2. Germline trimming cut 2 bases from V and 9 bases from J; bases unmatched to any gene: 11. The CDR3 covers 15 residues. CDR1 is SGHRS and CDR2 is YFSETQ in the germline V gene. CDR3 protein: CASSLDGLAAYGQYF. In DNA, the CDR3 is TGCGCCAGCAGCTTAGATGGACTAGCGGCTTATGGGCAGTACTTC.

On this clone: In the same sample, other DNA sequences code for this CDR3. This chain links TRBV7-9 with TRBJ1-1; TRBD1 matches at 8 bases. CDR1 SEHNR and CDR2 FQNEAQ come from the germline V gene (reference sequence). This CDR3 is 16 amino acids long. Trimming at V came to 3 bases and at J to 5 bases, leaving 11 bases not matched to a gene. The CDR3: CASSFSQGAGKTEAFF. CDR3 nucleotide sequence: TGTGCCAGCAGCTTTTCCCAGGGGGCAGGTAAGACTGAAGCTTTCTTT.

This chain links TRBV11-2 with TRBJ1-3; D not resolved. Germline CDR1 SGHAT, CDR2 FQNNGV. V shed 5 bases and J shed 0 bases, with 11 bases lying between them. The CDR3 is made up of 15 amino acids. CDR3 DNA sequence: TGTGCCAGCAGCGTCAACCCGGGCTCTGGAAACACCATATATTTT. This encodes CASSVNPGSGNTIYF.

A remark on this clone: Germline is not matched at one junction end, which may reflect a read error. This chain joins TRBV5-4 and TRBJ2-2; 7 bases match TRBD2. From germline, CDR1 is SGHNT and CDR2 YYREEE (reference sequence). The CDR3 runs to 15 residues. The CDR3 coding sequence is TGTGCCAGCAGCTTGGCCAAGGGAGGGGACGGGGAGCTGCTTTTT. Translated: CASSLAKGGDGELLF.

The V call is TRBV19, the J call TRBJ1-1; D remains ambiguous. Germline CDR1 and CDR2: LNHDA and SQIVND (reference sequence). V shed 2 bases and J shed 1 base, with 5 bases lying between them. The CDR3 is 13 residues long. CDR3 in amino acids: CASSIYGNTEAFF. The CDR3 DNA is TGTGCCAGTAGTATATACGGGAACACTGAAGCTTTCTTT.

The chain's CDR3 is CASTPDYSYEQYF. The DNA for the CDR3 is TGTGCCAGCACACCGGACTATTCCTACGAGCAGTACTTC. V usage is TRBV14 and J usage is TRBJ2-7; tentative D call: TRBD2 (6 bases). Germline assignment: CDR1 SGHDN and CDR2 FVKESK. This CDR3 spans 13 amino acids. Trimming shortened V by 7 bases and J by 1 base, and 11 bases separated the two germline ends.

This clone came up a few times. The chain recombines TRBV4-1 with TRBJ1-1; tentative D call: TRBD1 (6 bases). The germline gives CDR1 MGHRA, CDR2 YSYEKL. CDR3 size: 16 residues. Trimming pared 2 bases from V and 2 bases from J, leaving 15 bases between. For the CDR3, the DNA is TGCGCCAGCAGCCAACCCCCCGGGACATCTAACACTGAAGCTTTCTTT. It translates to CASSQPPGTSNTEAFF.

This chain links TRBV4-2 with TRBJ1-1; D might be TRBD1 (6 bases). CDR3 size: 14 residues. The germline CDR1 and CDR2 sequences are LGHNA and YNFKEQ. Trimming cost V 0 bases and J 6 bases, with 11 bases left between them. CDR3 nucleotides: TGTGCCAGCAGCCAAGAGAACAGGGAACCTGAAGCTTTCTTT. Translated: CASSQENREPEAFF.

The rearrangement uses TRBV2 and TRBJ2-1, with a tentative D call TRBD2 (5 bases). Between the trimmed V and J ends, which lost 0 bases and 5 bases, there was a span of 11 bases. The germline CDR1 and CDR2 sequences are SNHLY and FYNNEI. The CDR3 extends over 15 amino acids. CDR3 region: CASSEALPGNNEQFF. The CDR3 nucleotides read TGTGCCAGCAGTGAAGCGCTTCCGGGAAACAATGAGCAGTTCTTC.

V and J are TRBV5-1 and TRBJ2-7; 7 bases match TRBD1. CDR1 and CDR2 from the germline V gene are SGHRS and YFSETQ. CDR3 length: 16 residues. Losses at the gene ends were 4 bases for V and 3 bases for J; bases not matched to a gene: 13. The CDR3 DNA follows: TGCGCCAGCAGCATTGGCCGAGGGGGCATTTTCTACGAGCAGTACTTC. Translating it yields CASSIGRGGIFYEQYF.

This chain links TRBV4-2 with TRBJ2-7; the D gene is possibly TRBD2 (6 bases). CDR3 length equals 16 residues. CDR1 and CDR2 from the germline V gene are LGHNA and YNFKEQ. The V end lost 0 bases, the J end lost 0 bases, and 12 bases lay between the germline ends. CDR3 nucleotide sequence: TGTGCCAGCAGCCAAGATCAGCGGGCCAGCTCCTACGAGCAGTACTTC. This codes for CASSQDQRASSYEQYF.

The CDR3 sequence is CASSVTTATGVSGNTIYF. The CDR3 nucleotides are TGTGCCAGCAGCGTAACTACGGCCACAGGGGTCTCTGGAAACACCATATATTTT. The chain joins TRBV9 to TRBJ1-3, with 7 bases lining up with TRBD1. The CDR3 covers 18 residues. The germline V gene has CDR1 SGDLS and CDR2 YYNGEE. J was trimmed by 0 bases and V by 1 base; bases with no gene match: 10.

The rearrangement uses TRBV11-2 and TRBJ2-7, with 11 positions matching TRBD2. Germline CDR1 is SGHAT and CDR2 is FQNNGV. The CDR3 is made up of 15 amino acids. V shed 5 bases, J shed 6 bases, and the junction held 9 bases outside the gene matches. CDR3 protein: CASSTRSGRAFEQYF. For the CDR3, the DNA is TGTGCCAGCAGCACCCGTAGCGGGAGGGCCTTCGAGCAGTACTTC. The entire variable domain, with the rest obtained from reference TRBV11-2 and TRBJ2-7, is as follows: EAGVAQSPRYKIIEKRQSVAFWCNPISGHATLYWYQQILGQGPKLLIQFQNNGVVDDSQLPKDRFSAERLKGVDSTLKIQPAKLEDSAVYLCASSTRSGRAFEQYFGPGTRLTVT.

The rearrangement joins TRBV5-1 to TRBJ2-3; a possible D gene is TRBD1 (6 bases). Per the germline V gene, CDR1 is SGHRS and CDR2 is YFSETQ. V was cut by 8 bases and J by 2 bases, with 24 bases left in between. There are 17 residues in the CDR3. The CDR3 region has the DNA TGCGCCAGTGCTCCCGGCAGGGGTAATGGGGCCACAGATACGCAGTATTTT. This translates into CASAPGRGNGATDTQYF.